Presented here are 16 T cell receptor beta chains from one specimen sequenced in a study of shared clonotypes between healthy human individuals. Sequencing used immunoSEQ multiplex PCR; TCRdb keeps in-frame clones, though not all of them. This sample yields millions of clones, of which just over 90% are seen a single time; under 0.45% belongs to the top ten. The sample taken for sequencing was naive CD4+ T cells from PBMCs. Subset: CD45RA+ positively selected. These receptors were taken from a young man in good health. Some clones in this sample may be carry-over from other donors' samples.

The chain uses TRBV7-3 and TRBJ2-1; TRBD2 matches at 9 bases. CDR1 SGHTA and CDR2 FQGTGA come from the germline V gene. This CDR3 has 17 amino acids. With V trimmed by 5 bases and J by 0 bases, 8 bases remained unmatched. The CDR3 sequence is CASSPLAGGGSYNEQFF. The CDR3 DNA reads TGTGCCAGCAGCCCCCTTGCGGGAGGGGGCTCCTACAATGAGCAGTTCTTC.

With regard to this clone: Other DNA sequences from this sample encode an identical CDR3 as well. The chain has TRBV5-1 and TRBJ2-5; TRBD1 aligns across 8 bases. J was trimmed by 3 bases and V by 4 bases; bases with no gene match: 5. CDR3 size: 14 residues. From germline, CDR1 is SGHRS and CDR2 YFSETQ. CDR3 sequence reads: CASSLHRGEETQYF. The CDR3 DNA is TGCGCCAGCAGCCTACACAGGGGGGAAGAGACCCAGTACTTC.

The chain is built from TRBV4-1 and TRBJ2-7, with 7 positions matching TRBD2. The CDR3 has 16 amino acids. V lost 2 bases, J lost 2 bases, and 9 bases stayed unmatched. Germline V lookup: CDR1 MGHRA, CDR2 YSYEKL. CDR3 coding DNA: TGCGCCAGCAGCCAACTGGGAGGGAAAGGGGCCTACGAGCAGTACTTC. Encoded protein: CASSQLGGKGAYEQYF.

CDR3: CASGREKSTGELFF. CDR3 DNA sequence: TGTGCCTCCGGGAGGGAAAAAAGCACCGGGGAGCTGTTTTTT. This chain joins TRBV6-6 and TRBJ2-2; TRBD2 agrees at 8 bases. CDR3 size: 14 residues. The germline CDR1 and CDR2 sequences are MNHNY and SVGAGI (reference sequence). Germline trimming cut 11 bases from V and 4 bases from J; bases unmatched to any gene: 9.

In DNA, the CDR3 is TGTGCCAGCAGCGCCTCTGGGGCGGGAGACCAATCCTACGAGCAGTACTTC. Protein sequence: CASSASGAGDQSYEQYF. The chain joins TRBV7-9 to TRBJ2-7; 7 nucleotides agree with TRBD2. The V and J ends lost 5 bases and 1 base, in that order; junction bases with no gene match: 14. The CDR3 runs 17 residues. Germline CDR1 and CDR2: SEHNR and FQNEAQ (reference sequence).

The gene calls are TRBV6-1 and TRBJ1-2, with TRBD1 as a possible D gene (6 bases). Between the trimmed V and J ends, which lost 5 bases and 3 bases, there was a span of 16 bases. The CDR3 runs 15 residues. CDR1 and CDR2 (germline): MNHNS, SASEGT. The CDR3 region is CASSMRGDGYYGYTF. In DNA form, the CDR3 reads TGTGCCAGCAGTATGAGGGGGGACGGCTACTATGGCTACACCTTC.

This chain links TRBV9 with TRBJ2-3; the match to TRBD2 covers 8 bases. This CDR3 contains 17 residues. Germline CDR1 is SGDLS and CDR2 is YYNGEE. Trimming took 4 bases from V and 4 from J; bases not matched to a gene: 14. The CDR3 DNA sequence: TGTGCCAGCAGCTCCCAGGGTAGCGGGATGCGGCCAGATACGCAGTATTTT. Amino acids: CASSSQGSGMRPDTQYF.

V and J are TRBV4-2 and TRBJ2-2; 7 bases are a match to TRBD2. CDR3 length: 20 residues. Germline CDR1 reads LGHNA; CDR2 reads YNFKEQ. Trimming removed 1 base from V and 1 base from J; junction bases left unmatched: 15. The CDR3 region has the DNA TGTGCCAGCAGCCAAGGAACGCGTTTACGACTAGCAGAGAACACCGGGGAGCTGTTTTTT. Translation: CASSQGTRLRLAENTGELFF.

The CDR3 bases are TGCGCCAGCAGCCAAGCACCAGTAAGGACTAGCGGGAGGGTCGAGACCCAGTACTTC. This sequence encodes CASSQAPVRTSGRVETQYF. The rearrangement joins TRBV4-1 to TRBJ2-5; 15 bases align to TRBD2. J gave up 5 bases and V 1 base, and 11 bases lay outside the gene matches. Germline CDR1 is MGHRA and CDR2 is YSYEKL. The CDR3 spans 19 residues.

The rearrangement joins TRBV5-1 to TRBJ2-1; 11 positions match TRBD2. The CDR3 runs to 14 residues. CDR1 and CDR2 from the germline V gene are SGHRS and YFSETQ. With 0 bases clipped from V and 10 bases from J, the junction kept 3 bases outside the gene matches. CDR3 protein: CASSLGLAGWEQFF. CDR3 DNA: TGCGCCAGCAGCTTGGGACTAGCGGGATGGGAGCAGTTCTTC.

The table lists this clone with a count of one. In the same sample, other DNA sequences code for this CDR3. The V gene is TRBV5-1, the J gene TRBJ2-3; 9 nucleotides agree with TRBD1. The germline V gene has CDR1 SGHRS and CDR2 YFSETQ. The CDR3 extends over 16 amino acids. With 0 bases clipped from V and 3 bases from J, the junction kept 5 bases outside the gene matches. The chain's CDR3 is CASSLEGQGRTDTQYF. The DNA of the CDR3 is TGCGCCAGCAGCTTGGAGGGACAGGGAAGAACAGATACGCAGTATTTT.

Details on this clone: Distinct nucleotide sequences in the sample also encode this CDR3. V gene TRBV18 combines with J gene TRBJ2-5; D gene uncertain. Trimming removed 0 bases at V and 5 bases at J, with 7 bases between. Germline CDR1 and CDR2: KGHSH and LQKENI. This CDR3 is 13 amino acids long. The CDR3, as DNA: TGTGCCAGCTCACCACCGATCCGGGAGACCCAGTACTTC. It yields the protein CASSPPIRETQYF.

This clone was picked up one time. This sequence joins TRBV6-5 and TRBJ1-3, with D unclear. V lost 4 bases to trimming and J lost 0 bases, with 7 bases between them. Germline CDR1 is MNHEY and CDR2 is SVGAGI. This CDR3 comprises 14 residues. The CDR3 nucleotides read TGTGCCAGCAGTTTGGGCGGCTCTGGAAACACCATATATTTT. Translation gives CASSLGGSGNTIYF.

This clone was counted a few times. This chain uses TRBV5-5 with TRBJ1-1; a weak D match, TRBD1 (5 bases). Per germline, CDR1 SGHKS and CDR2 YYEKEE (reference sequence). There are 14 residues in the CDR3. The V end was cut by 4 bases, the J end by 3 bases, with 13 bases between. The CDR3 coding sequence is TGTGCCAGCAGCCCTGGGACTAGGGACACTGAAGCTTTCTTT. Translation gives CASSPGTRDTEAFF.

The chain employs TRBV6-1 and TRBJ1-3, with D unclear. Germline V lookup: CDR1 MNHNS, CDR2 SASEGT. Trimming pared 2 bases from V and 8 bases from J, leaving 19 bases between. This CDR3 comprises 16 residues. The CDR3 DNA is TGTGCCAGCAGTGAACAGAGAGGAACCAAACCTCACACCATATATTTT. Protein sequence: CASSEQRGTKPHTIYF.

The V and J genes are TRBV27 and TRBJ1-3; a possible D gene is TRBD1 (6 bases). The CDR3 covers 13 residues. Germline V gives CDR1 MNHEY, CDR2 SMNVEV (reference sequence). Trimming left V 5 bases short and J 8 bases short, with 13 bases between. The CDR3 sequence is CASSINRGYTIYF. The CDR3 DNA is TGTGCCAGCAGTATTAATAGGGGGTACACCATATATTTT.